This T cell receptor beta chain originates from a study of shared clonotypes between healthy human individuals. Positively selected for CCR7, the CD45RO-negative cells used as naive CD8 cells excluded terminally differentiated effector memory CD45RA+ cells. The method was immunoSEQ multiplex PCR; TCRdb's version includes in-frame clones alone and lacks a portion of them. Among about 2.2 million clones listed, just under 95% were seen once. V lost 4 bases and J lost 6; bases outside the gene matches: 1. CDR3 length: 12 amino acids. Germline values: CDR1 SNHLY, CDR2 FYNNEI. This chain connects TRBV2 to TRBJ2-3, with TRBD1 identical over 7 bases. This sequence originates from a man aged 18 to 35 in good health. Some clones in this sample may be carry-over from other donors' samples. The sample was naive CD8+ T cells from PBMCs. The CDR3 protein is CASSAGQDTQYF. CDR3 sequence (DNA): TGTGCCAGCAGTGCGGGACAGGATACGCAGTATTTT.